This T cell receptor (beta chain) came from a study of T cell repertoires in cytomegalovirus infection. TCRdb fed the reads into MiXCR, producing one record per CDR3 protein. The table has some 300,000 distinct CDR3 sequences, roughly 17% seen once. This clonotype showed up many times. Looked up from germline, CDR1 is SGHAT and CDR2 is FQNNGV. V lost 5 bases and J lost 0, with 8 bases in between. The CDR3 consists of 13 residues. The V call is TRBV11-2, the J call TRBJ2-7; D is ambiguous. The sample was PBMCs. The clonotype comes from a human donor in good health (CMV status not recorded). Some clones in this sample may be carry-over from other donors' samples. CDR3 nucleotides: TGTGCCAGCAGCCGGCTACACTCCTACGAGCAGTACTTC. It is translated as CASSRLHSYEQYF.